Below are 26 T cell receptor beta chains sequenced from a single sample in a study of blood T cell repertoires in COVID-19. Libraries were prepared by immunoSEQ multiplex PCR; TCRdb keeps only in-frame clonotypes and omits some of them. The table records roughly 220,000 clones, roughly 85% of them present only once. The specimen was PBMCs or T cells enriched from blood (not recorded which). Receptors were obtained from a woman aged 40 to 55 with acute COVID-19.

The sample holds a few counts of this clone. V usage is TRBV24-1 and J usage is TRBJ2-1; 9 nucleotides match TRBD2. CDR3 length: 16 amino acids. Trimming cost V 2 bases and J 9 bases; bases outside gene matches: 10. Germline CDR1 and CDR2: KGHDR and SFDVKD. This chain's CDR3 is CATSDSGTSPLSEQFF. The CDR3, as DNA: TGTGCCACCAGTGATTCCGGGACTAGCCCTCTTAGTGAGCAGTTCTTC.

This chain links TRBV19 with TRBJ1-2; TRBD1 might be the D (5 bases). The CDR3 has 14 residues. V lost 6 bases and J lost 3, with 14 bases in between. Germline CDR1 LNHDA, CDR2 SQIVND (reference sequence). The CDR3 bases are TGTGCCAGTAGCCGACGGGGGTTGGACTATGGCTACACCTTC. Translated: CASSRRGLDYGYTF.

The chain employs TRBV5-1 and TRBJ1-1, with 9 bases that match TRBD1. Germline CDR1 is SGHRS and CDR2 is YFSETQ. V shed 0 bases and J 5 bases; nucleotides not matched to a gene: 2. This CDR3 region has 14 residues. The CDR3: CASSLDRGPTEAFF. The CDR3 DNA sequence: TGCGCCAGCAGCTTGGACAGGGGGCCTACTGAAGCTTTCTTT.

The chain employs TRBV29-1 and TRBJ1-4, with no clear D. Trimming took 5 bases from V and 8 from J, leaving 15 bases between them. Per the germline V gene, CDR1 is SQVTM and CDR2 is ANQGSEA. CDR3 length: 13 residues. The CDR3 DNA follows: TGCAGCGTTCAAGGCGGGCCGGGAGAAAAACTGTTTTTT. It is translated as CSVQGGPGEKLFF. The full variable domain, with the rest looked up from reference TRBV29-1 and TRBJ1-4, is SAVISQKPSRDICQRGTSLTIQCQVDSQVTMMFWYRQQPGQSLTLIATANQGSEATYESGFVIDKFPISRPNLTFSTLTVSNMSPEDSSIYLCSVQGGPGEKLFFGSGTQLSVL.

The chain combines TRBV9 with TRBJ1-3; 10 nucleotides match TRBD1. CDR1 SGDLS and CDR2 YYNGEE come from the germline V gene. The CDR3 extends over 18 amino acids. V lost 0 bases and J lost 0; bases outside the gene matches: 6. This CDR3 reads CASSVEGQGPTSGNTIYF. The CDR3 DNA reads TGTGCCAGCAGCGTAGAGGGACAGGGGCCGACCTCTGGAAACACCATATATTTT.

The chain links TRBV7-9 to TRBJ2-6; 7 bases map to TRBD1. CDR1 SEHNR and CDR2 FQNEAQ come from the germline V gene (reference sequence). V was pared by 8 bases and J by 2 bases, with 6 bases of the junction left unmatched. The CDR3 totals 15 residues. The CDR3 DNA reads as TGTGCCAGCGGGCCGACAGGGACTGGGGCCAACGTCCTGACTTTC. It yields the protein CASGPTGTGANVLTF.

V gene TRBV6-2 or TRBV6-3 combines with J gene TRBJ2-7, with 10 positions matching TRBD1. V was clipped by 6 bases and J by 2 bases; unmatched bases: 7. This CDR3 is 15 amino acids long. In germline, CDR1 is MNHEY, CDR2 SVGEGT. CDR3 protein: CASSLGQGGAYEQYF. The CDR3 DNA is TGTGCCAGCAGCCTCGGACAGGGGGGGGCCTACGAGCAGTACTTC.

There are a few counts of this clone. The rearrangement joins TRBV11-2 to TRBJ2-1; maybe TRBD2 (5 bases). Trimming shortened V by 1 base and J by 9 bases, and 7 bases separated the two germline ends. The CDR3 is made up of 12 amino acids. Germline values: CDR1 SGHAT, CDR2 FQNNGV. The chain's CDR3 is CASSLGLIEQFF. In DNA form, the CDR3 reads TGTGCCAGCAGCTTAGGACTAATTGAGCAGTTCTTC.

The J gene is TRBJ2-3, the V gene TRBV5-6; 7 positions match TRBD1. Losses at the gene ends were 3 bases for V and 2 bases for J; bases not matched to a gene: 6. This CDR3 spans 15 amino acids. Germline loops: CDR1 SGHDT, CDR2 YYEEEE. The CDR3 is CASSYQGQLTDTQYF. The CDR3 DNA follows: TGTGCCAGCAGCTACCAGGGACAGCTCACAGATACGCAGTATTTT.

The V and J genes are TRBV18 and TRBJ2-7; a possible D gene is TRBD1 (6 bases). Looked up from germline, CDR1 is KGHSH and CDR2 is LQKENI. Trimming cost V 3 bases and J 9 bases, with 15 bases left between them. This CDR3 comprises 13 residues. The CDR3 protein is CASSPLDSGGQYF. The CDR3 bases are TGTGCCAGCTCACCTTTGGACAGCGGAGGGCAGTACTTC.

V is TRBV15 and J is TRBJ2-7; perhaps TRBD1 as D (5 bases). CDR3 length equals 17 residues. Trimming stripped 0 bases from V and 2 bases from J, with 17 bases between. Germline V gene lookup returns CDR1 LNHNV and CDR2 YYDKDF (reference sequence). The CDR3 DNA is TGTGCCACCAGCAGAGATCTGATGTCAGGGTTACCCTACGAGCAGTACTTC. Protein: CATSRDLMSGLPYEQYF.

The rearrangement uses TRBV6-2 or TRBV6-3 and TRBJ1-1; 8 bases are shared with TRBD1. The V gene end was trimmed by 5 bases and the J gene end by 9 bases; junction bases not matched to a gene: 17. The length of the CDR3 is 16 residues. The germline gives CDR1 MNHEY, CDR2 SVGEGT. CDR3 nucleotides: TGTGCCAGCAGTCTCGGACAGGGCAGGGTAGCCCTTAAAGCTTTCTTT. As protein: CASSLGQGRVALKAFF.

The V gene is TRBV24-1, the J gene TRBJ1-5; D is ambiguous. The V gene's germline CDR1 is KGHDR and CDR2 SFDVKD. This CDR3 has 13 residues. V was pared by 5 bases and J by 7 bases, with 11 bases between. The CDR3 DNA reads as TGTGCCACCAGTGGGTCAGGAGGGCAGCCCCAGCATTTT. Its protein is CATSGSGGQPQHF.

Note on this clone: Other DNA sequences in the sample encode the same CDR3. Written as DNA, the CDR3 is TGTGCCAGCAGCTTCACAGGGGGCACTGAAGCTTTCTTT. Protein product: CASSFTGGTEAFF. The chain recombines TRBV7-2 with TRBJ1-1; TRBD1 matches 8 bases. The CDR3 covers 13 residues. J lost 4 bases, V lost 3 bases, and 1 base had no gene match. Germline-derived CDR1 and CDR2 are SGHTA and FQGNSA.

The chain couples TRBV9 to TRBJ2-1; TRBD2 is a possible D gene (6 bases). V was clipped by 0 bases and J by 6 bases, with 13 bases between them. CDR1 SGDLS and CDR2 YYNGEE come from the germline V gene. The CDR3 spans 15 residues. This CDR3 is CASSVAPGDSNEQFF. The CDR3 DNA reads TGTGCCAGCAGCGTAGCTCCGGGGGACTCCAATGAGCAGTTCTTC.

This sequence joins TRBV5-1 and TRBJ2-3; TRBD1 matches at 8 bases. Germline trimming cut 4 bases from V and 5 bases from J; bases unmatched to any gene: 9. Germline V lookup: CDR1 SGHRS, CDR2 YFSETQ. This CDR3 spans 15 amino acids. CDR3 sequence reads: CASSQGAVAQDTQYF. In nucleotides, the CDR3 is TGCGCCAGCAGCCAGGGGGCGGTTGCGCAAGATACGCAGTATTTT.

The chain couples TRBV7-2 to TRBJ2-3; 9 positions agree with TRBD1. Germline loops: CDR1 SGHTA, CDR2 FQGNSA. The CDR3 sequence is 14 residues long. V lost 7 bases to trimming and J lost 3 bases; unmatched junction nucleotides: 5. The CDR3 DNA reads TGTGCCAGCAAACAGGGGGCGCCGACAGATACGCAGTATTTT. Translating it yields CASKQGAPTDTQYF.

This chain joins TRBV7-2 and TRBJ2-1; 8 bases agree with TRBD1. The junction had 7 bases not matched to a gene; V was cut back by 0 bases and J by 12 bases. Per the germline V gene, CDR1 is SGHTA and CDR2 is FQGNSA. The CDR3 contains 14 residues. The CDR3, as DNA: TGTGCCAGCAGCTTAGCGCTGGCAGGGGGCTTGCAGTTCTTC. Translation gives CASSLALAGGLQFF.

The chain is built from TRBV5-5 and TRBJ2-2; a weak D match, TRBD2 (5 bases). Germline loops: CDR1 SGHKS, CDR2 YYEKEE (reference sequence). There are 14 residues in the CDR3. Trimming pared 3 bases from V and 5 bases from J, leaving 11 bases between. The CDR3, as DNA: TGTGCCAGCAGCTGGCAGCGGAATACCGGGGAGCTGTTTTTT. Protein sequence: CASSWQRNTGELFF.

The chain is built from TRBV25-1 and TRBJ2-1; D may be TRBD1 (5 bases). Trimming left V 3 bases short and J 15 bases short, with 15 bases between. Looked up from germline, CDR1 is MGHDK and CDR2 is SYGVNS. CDR3 length equals 12 residues. Here the CDR3 DNA reads TGTGCCAGCAGTGATCGAGGTCAGGGATGGTTCTTC. This translates into CASSDRGQGWFF.

This chain connects TRBV5-8 to TRBJ2-2; 7 nucleotides agree with TRBD1. Germline V gives CDR1 SGHTS, CDR2 YDEGEE. The CDR3 length is 15 residues. The J segment lost 4 bases and the V segment lost 6 bases, leaving 9 bases of the junction unmatched. This chain's CDR3 is CASTPGTVSTGELFF. The CDR3, as DNA: TGTGCCAGCACCCCCGGGACAGTAAGCACCGGGGAGCTGTTTTTT.

This chain joins TRBV6-5 and TRBJ1-1; D unresolved. The germline gives CDR1 MNHEY, CDR2 SVGAGI. The CDR3 runs to 15 residues. The V end was cut by 7 bases, the J end by 1 base, with 16 bases between. In nucleotides, the CDR3 is TGTGCCAGCACTCTGAGGAGAGGGCAGAACACTGAAGCTTTCTTT. Residues: CASTLRRGQNTEAFF.

The rearrangement uses TRBV15 and TRBJ1-2, with 9 nucleotides matching TRBD1. V lost 5 bases to trimming and J lost 4 bases; unmatched junction nucleotides: 5. CDR1 is LNHNV and CDR2 is YYDKDF in the germline V gene (reference sequence). This CDR3 is built from 14 residues. CDR3 region: CATSWGQGGYGYTF. DNA of the CDR3: TGTGCCACCAGCTGGGGACAGGGAGGCTATGGCTACACCTTC.

This clone occurred once. The rearrangement uses TRBV2 and TRBJ1-5; tentative D call: TRBD1 (5 bases). Germline-derived CDR1 and CDR2 are SNHLY and FYNNEI. V lost 8 bases and J lost 0, with 11 bases in between. The CDR3 is made up of 14 amino acids. The CDR3 coding sequence is TGTGCCAGCCATAGACAGAATAGCAATCAGCCCCAGCATTTT. Its protein is CASHRQNSNQPQHF.

The chain uses TRBV6-5 and TRBJ2-1, with 13 bases fitting TRBD2. The germline V gene encodes CDR1 MNHEY and CDR2 SVGAGI. CDR3 length: 15 amino acids. The V and J ends lost 7 bases and 9 bases, in that order; junction bases with no gene match: 9. Here the CDR3 reads CASTLLAGGPGEQFF. In DNA, the CDR3 is TGTGCCAGCACCCTACTAGCGGGGGGGCCTGGTGAGCAGTTCTTC.

The chain is built from TRBV14 and TRBJ1-2; TRBD1 aligns across 9 bases. Germline V gene lookup returns CDR1 SGHDN and CDR2 FVKESK. The V gene end was trimmed by 4 bases and the J gene end by 6 bases; junction bases not matched to a gene: 9. There are 15 residues in the CDR3. The CDR3 region is CASSRPGQGWDGYTF. In DNA, the CDR3 is TGTGCCAGCAGCCGACCGGGACAGGGTTGGGATGGCTACACCTTC.